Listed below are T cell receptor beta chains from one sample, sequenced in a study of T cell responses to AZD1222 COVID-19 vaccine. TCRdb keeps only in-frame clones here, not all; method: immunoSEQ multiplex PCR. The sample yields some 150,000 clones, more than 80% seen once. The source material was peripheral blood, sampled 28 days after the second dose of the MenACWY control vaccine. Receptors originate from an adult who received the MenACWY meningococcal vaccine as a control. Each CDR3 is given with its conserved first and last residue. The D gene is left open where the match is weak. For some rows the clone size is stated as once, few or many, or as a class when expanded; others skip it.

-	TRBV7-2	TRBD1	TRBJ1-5	TGTGCCAGCAGCCAGCTAGGACAGGCTTGGAGCAATCAGCCCCAGCATTTT	CASSQLGQAWSNQPQHF
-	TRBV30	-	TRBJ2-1	TGTGCCCTGGCCTGGGGGGAAAGCTCCTACAATGAGCAGTTCTTC	CALAWGESSYNEQFF
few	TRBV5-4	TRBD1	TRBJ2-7	TGTGCCAGCAGCCAAGCAGGGGGTAACTACGAGCAGTACTTC	CASSQAGGNYEQYF
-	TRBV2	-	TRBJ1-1	TGTGCCAGCAGTTTCGGACTTTCTAACACTGAAGCTTTCTTT	CASSFGLSNTEAFF
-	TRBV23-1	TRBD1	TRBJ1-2	TGCGCCAGCAGTCCATGCCGCGGGACAGGGGACCCTAACTATGGCTACACCTTC	CASSPCRGTGDPNYGYTF
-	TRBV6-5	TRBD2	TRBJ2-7	TGTGCCAGCAGTTACTCGGGCGGGAGGGCCTCCTACGAGCAGTACTTC	CASSYSGGRASYEQYF
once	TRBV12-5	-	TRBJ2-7	TGTGCTAGTGGTTTGGATGACGCCTACGAGCAGTACTTC	CASGLDDAYEQYF
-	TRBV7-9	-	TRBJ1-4	TGTGCCAGCAGCTTTCAGGTCGTCAGTGAAAAACTGTTTTTT	CASSFQVVSEKLFF
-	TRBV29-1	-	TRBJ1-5	TGCAGCGTTGCCGCCATCGACAATCAGCCCCAGCATTTT	CSVAAIDNQPQHF
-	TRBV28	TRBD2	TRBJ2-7	TGTGCCAGCAGGTCGGGGGGAGCCTACGAGCAGTACTTC	CASRSGGAYEQYF
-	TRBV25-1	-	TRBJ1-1	TGTGCCAGCATGTTTCGGGAGAACACTGAAGCTTTCTTT	CASMFRENTEAFF